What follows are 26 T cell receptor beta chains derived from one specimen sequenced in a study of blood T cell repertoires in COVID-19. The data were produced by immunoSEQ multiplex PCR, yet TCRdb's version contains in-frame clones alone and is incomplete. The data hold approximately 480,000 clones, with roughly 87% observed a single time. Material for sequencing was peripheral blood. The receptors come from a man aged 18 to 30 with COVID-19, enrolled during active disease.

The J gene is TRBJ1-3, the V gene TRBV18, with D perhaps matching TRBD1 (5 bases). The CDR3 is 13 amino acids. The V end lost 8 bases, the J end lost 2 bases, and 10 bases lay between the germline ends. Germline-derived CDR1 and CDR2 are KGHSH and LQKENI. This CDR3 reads CASAGTAGNTIYF. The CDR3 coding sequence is TGTGCCAGCGCGGGGACGGCTGGAAACACCATATATTTT.

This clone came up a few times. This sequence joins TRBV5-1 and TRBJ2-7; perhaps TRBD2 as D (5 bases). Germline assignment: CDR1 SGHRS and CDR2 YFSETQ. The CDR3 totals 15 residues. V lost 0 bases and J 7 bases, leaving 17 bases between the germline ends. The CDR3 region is CASSLVALSGGEQYF. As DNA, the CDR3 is TGCGCCAGCAGCTTGGTTGCTTTGAGCGGTGGGGAGCAGTACTTC.

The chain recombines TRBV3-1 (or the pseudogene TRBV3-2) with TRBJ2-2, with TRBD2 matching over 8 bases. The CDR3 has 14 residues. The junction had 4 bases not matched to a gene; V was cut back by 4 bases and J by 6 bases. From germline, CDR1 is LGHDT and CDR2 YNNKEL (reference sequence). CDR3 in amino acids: CASSLGLESGELFF. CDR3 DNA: TGTGCCAGCAGCCTGGGACTAGAGTCCGGGGAGCTGTTTTTT.

The CDR3 is CASSRRGSLAEQYF. The CDR3 DNA reads TGTGCCAGCAGTAGGCGGGGCAGTTTGGCCGAGCAGTACTTC. This chain connects TRBV27 to TRBJ2-7, with D tentatively TRBD2 (6 bases). The CDR3 extends over 14 amino acids. The germline V and J ends were trimmed by 5 bases and 6 bases, with 17 bases remaining between them. Germline assignment: CDR1 MNHEY and CDR2 SMNVEV (reference sequence).

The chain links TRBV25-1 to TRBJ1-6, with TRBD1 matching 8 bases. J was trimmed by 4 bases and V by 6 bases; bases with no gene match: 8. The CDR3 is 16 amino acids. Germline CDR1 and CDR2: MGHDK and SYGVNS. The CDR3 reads CASRDPGGEYNSPLHF. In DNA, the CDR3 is TGTGCCAGCAGAGATCCAGGGGGCGAATATAATTCACCCCTCCACTTT.

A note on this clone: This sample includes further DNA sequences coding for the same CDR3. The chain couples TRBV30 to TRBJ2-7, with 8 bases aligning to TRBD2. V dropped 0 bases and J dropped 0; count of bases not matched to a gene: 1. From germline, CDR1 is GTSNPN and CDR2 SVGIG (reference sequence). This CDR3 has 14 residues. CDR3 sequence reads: CAWSVSGSSYEQYF. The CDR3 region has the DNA TGTGCCTGGAGTGTGAGCGGGAGCTCCTACGAGCAGTACTTC.

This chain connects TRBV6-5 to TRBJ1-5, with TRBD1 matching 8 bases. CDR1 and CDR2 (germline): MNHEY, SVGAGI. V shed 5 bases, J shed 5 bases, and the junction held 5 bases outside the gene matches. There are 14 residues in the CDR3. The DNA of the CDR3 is TGTGCCAGCAGTCGGACAGGGTATGATCAGCCCCAGCATTTT. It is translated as CASSRTGYDQPQHF.

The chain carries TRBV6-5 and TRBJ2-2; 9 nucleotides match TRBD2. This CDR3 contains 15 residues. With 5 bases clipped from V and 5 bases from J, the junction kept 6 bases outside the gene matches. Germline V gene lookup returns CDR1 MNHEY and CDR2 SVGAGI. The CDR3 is CASSNSGSPTGELFF. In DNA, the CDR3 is TGTGCCAGCAGTAATAGCGGGAGTCCAACCGGGGAGCTGTTTTTT.

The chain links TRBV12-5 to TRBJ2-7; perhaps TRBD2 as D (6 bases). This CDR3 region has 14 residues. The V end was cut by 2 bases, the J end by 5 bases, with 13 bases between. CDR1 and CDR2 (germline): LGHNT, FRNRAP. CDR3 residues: CASGLTGALDEQYF. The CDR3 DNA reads TGTGCTAGTGGTTTGACGGGAGCGCTCGACGAGCAGTACTTC.

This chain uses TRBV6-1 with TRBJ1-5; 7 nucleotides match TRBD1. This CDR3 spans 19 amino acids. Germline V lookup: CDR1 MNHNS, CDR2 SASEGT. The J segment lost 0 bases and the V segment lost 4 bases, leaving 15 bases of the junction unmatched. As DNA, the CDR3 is TGTGCCAGCAGTGCCCTGGGTCTCGACAGGGCAAATAGCAATCAGCCCCAGCATTTT. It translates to CASSALGLDRANSNQPQHF.

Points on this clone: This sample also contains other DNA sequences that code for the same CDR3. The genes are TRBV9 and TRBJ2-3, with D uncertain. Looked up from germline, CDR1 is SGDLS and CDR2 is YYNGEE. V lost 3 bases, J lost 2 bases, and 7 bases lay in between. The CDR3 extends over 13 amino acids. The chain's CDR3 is CASSGGSTDTQYF. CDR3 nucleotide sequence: TGTGCCAGCAGCGGAGGATCCACAGATACGCAGTATTTT.

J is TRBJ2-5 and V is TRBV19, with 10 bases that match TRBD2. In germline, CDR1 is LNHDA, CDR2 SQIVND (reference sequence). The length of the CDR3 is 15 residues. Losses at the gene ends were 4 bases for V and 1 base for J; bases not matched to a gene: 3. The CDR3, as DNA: TGTGCCAGTAGTACAACTAGCGGGATCCAAGAGACCCAGTACTTC. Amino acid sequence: CASSTTSGIQETQYF. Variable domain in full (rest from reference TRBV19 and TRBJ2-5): DGGITQSPKYLFRKEGQNVTLSCEQNLNHDAMYWYRQDPGQGLRLIYYSQIVNDFQKGDIAEGYSVSREKKESFPLTVTSAQKNPTAFYLCASSTTSGIQETQYFGPGTRLLVL.

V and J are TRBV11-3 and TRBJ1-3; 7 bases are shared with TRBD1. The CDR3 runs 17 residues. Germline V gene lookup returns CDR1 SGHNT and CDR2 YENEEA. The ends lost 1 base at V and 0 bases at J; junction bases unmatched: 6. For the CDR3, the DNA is TGTGCCAGCAGCTTAGTTACAGGGGCGATCTCTGGAAACACCATATATTTT. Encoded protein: CASSLVTGAISGNTIYF.

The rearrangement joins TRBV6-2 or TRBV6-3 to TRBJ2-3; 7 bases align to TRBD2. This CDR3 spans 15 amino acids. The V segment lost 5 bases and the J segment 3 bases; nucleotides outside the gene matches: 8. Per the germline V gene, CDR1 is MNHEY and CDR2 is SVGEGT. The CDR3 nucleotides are TGTGCCAGCAGTATCCTTACGGGGGGAACAGATACGCAGTATTTT. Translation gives CASSILTGGTDTQYF.

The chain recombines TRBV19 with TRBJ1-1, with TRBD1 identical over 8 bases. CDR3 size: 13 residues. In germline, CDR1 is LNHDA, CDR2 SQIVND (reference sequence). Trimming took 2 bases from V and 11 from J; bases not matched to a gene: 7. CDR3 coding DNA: TGTGCCAGTAGTATACAGGGGGCAAGCAGTGCTTTCTTT. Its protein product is CASSIQGASSAFF.

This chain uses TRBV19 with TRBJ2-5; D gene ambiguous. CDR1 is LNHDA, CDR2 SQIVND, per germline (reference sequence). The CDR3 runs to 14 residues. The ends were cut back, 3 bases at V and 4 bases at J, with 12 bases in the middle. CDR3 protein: CASSIQLEAETQYF. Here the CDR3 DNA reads TGTGCCAGTAGTATCCAGCTAGAGGCAGAGACCCAGTACTTC.

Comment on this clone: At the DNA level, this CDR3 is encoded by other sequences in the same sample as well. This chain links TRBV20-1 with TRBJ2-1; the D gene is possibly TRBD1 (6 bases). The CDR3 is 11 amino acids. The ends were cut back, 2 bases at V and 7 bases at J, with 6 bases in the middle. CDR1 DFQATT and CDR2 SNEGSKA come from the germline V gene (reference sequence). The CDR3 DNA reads TGCAGTGCTAGAAGGGGGAATGAGCAGTTCTTC. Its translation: CSARRGNEQFF.

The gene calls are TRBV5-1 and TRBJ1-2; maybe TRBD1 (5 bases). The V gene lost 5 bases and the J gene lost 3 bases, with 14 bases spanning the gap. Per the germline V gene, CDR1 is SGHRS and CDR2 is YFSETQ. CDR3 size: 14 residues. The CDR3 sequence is CASRPQQEYYGYTF. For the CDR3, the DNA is TGCGCCAGCAGGCCTCAACAGGAATACTATGGCTACACCTTC.

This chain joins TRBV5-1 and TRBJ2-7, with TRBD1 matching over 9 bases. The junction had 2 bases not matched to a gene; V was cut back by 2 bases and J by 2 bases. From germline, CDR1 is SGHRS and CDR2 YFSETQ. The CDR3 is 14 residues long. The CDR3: CASSFGDRAYEQYF. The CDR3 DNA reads TGCGCCAGCAGCTTCGGGGACAGGGCCTACGAGCAGTACTTC. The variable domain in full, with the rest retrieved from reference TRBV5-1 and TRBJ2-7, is KAGVTQTPRYLIKTRGQQVTLSCSPISGHRSVSWYQQTPGQGLQFLFEYFSETQRNKGNFPGRFSGRQFSNSRSEMNVSTLELGDSALYLCASSFGDRAYEQYFGPGTRLTVT.

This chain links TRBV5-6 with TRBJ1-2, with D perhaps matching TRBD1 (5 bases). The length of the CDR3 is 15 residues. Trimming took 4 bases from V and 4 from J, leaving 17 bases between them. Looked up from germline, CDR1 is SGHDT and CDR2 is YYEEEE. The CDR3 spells CASSLDQGFGYGYTF. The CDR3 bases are TGTGCCAGCAGCCTGGACCAGGGCTTCGGCTATGGCTACACCTTC.

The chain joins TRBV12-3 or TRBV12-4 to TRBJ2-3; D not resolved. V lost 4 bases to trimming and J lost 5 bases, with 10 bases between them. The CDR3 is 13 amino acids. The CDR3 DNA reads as TGTGCCAGCAGTTCCTATCTAGAAGATACGCAGTATTTT. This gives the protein CASSSYLEDTQYF.

The chain's CDR3 is CASSQKYGQGLGFETQYF. The CDR3 DNA is TGTGCCAGCAGCCAAAAATACGGACAGGGGCTGGGGTTTGAGACCCAGTACTTC. The chain recombines TRBV3-1 (or the pseudogene TRBV3-2) with TRBJ2-5; 9 bases match TRBD1. Germline V gene sequence: CDR1 LGHDT, CDR2 YNNKEL (reference sequence). The CDR3 runs to 18 residues. V was pared by 2 bases and J by 5 bases, with 15 bases of the junction left unmatched.

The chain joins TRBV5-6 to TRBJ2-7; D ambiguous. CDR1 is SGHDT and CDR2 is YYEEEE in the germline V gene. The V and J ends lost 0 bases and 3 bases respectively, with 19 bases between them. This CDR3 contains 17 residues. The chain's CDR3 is CASSLDVERETIYEQYF. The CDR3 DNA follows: TGTGCCAGCAGCTTGGATGTAGAGCGAGAGACGATCTACGAGCAGTACTTC.

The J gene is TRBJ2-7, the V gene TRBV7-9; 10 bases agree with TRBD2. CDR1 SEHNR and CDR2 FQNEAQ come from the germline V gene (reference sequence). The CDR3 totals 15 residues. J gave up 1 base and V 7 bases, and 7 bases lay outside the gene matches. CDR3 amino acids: CASTDGLAASYEQYF. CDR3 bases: TGTGCCAGCACCGACGGACTAGCGGCATCCTACGAGCAGTACTTC.

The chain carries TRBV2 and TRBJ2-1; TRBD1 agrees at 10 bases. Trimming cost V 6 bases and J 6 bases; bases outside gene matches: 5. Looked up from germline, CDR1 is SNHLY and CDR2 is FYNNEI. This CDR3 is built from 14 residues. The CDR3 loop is CASRPGQGINEQFF. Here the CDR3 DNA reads TGTGCCAGCAGACCGGGACAGGGGATCAATGAGCAGTTCTTC.

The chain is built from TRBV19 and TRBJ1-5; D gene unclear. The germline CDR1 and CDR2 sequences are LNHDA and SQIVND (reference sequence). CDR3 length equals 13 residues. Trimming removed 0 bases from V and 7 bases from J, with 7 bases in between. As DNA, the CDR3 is TGTGCCAGTAGTATAGATCTCGTCCAGCCCCAGCATTTT. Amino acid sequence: CASSIDLVQPQHF.